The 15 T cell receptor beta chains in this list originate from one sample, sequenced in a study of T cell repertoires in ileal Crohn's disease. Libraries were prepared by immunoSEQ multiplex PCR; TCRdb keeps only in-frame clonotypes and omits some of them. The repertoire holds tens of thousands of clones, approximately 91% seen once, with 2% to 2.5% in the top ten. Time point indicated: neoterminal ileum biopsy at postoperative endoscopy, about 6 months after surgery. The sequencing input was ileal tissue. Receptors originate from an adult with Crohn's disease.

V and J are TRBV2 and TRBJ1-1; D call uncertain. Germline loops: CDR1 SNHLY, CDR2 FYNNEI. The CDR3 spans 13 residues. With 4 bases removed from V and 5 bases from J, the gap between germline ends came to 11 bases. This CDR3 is CASSVVRGTEAFF. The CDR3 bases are TGTGCCAGCAGTGTTGTCCGGGGAACTGAAGCTTTCTTT.

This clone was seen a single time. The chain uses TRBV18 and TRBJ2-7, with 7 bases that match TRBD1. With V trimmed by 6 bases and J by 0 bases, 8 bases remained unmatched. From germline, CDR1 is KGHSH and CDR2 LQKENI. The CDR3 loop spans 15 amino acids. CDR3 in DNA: TGTGCCAGCTCCCTACAGGGGCGAAGCTCCTACGAGCAGTACGTC. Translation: CASSLQGRSSYEQYV.

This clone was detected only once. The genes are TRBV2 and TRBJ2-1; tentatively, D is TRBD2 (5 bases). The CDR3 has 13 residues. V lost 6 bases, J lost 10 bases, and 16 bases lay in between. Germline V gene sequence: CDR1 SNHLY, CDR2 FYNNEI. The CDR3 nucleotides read TGTGCCAGCAGCAAGACACGGGATGGAGAGCAGTTCTTC. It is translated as CASSKTRDGEQFF.

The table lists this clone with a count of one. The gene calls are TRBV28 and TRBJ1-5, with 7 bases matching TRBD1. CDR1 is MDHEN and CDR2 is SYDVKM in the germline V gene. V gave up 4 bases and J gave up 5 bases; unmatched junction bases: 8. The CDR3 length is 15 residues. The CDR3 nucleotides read TGTGCCAGCAGTTATCGGGACAGACCATATCAGCCCCAGCATTTT. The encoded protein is CASSYRDRPYQPQHF.

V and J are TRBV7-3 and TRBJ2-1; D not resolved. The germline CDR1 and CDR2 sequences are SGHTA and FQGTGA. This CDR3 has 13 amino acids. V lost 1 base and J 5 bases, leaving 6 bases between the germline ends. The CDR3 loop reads CASSLIPDNEQFF. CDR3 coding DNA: TGTGCCAGCAGCTTAATCCCAGACAATGAGCAGTTCTTC.

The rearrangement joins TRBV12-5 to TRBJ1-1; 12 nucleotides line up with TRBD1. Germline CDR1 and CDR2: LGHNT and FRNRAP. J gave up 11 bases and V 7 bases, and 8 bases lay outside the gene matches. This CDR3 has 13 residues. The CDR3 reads CASALGQGAAAFF. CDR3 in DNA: TGTGCTAGTGCCCTGGGACAGGGGGCCGCGGCTTTCTTT.

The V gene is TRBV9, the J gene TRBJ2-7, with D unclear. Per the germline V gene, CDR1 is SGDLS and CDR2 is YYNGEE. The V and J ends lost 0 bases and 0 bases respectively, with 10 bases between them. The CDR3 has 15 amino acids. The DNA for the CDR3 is TGTGCCAGCAGCGTAGTTAGTGGGCCCTCCTACGAGCAGTACTTC. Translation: CASSVVSGPSYEQYF.

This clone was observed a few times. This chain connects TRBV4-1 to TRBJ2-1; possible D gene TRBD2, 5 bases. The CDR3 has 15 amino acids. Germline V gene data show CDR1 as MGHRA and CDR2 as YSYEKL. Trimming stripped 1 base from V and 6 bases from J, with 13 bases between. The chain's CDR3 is CASSQVSLGSNEQFF. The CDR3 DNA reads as TGCGCCAGCAGCCAAGTATCACTAGGGTCCAATGAGCAGTTCTTC.

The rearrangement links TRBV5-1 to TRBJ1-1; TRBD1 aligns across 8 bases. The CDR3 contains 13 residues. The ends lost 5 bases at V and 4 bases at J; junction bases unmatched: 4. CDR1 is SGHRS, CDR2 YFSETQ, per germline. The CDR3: CASRLTGGTEAFF. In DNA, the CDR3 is TGCGCCAGCAGACTCACAGGGGGCACTGAAGCTTTCTTT. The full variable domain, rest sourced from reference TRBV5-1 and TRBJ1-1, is KAGVTQTPRYLIKTRGQQVTLSCSPISGHRSVSWYQQTPGQGLQFLFEYFSETQRNKGNFPGRFSGRQFSNSRSEMNVSTLELGDSALYLCASRLTGGTEAFFGQGTRLTVV.

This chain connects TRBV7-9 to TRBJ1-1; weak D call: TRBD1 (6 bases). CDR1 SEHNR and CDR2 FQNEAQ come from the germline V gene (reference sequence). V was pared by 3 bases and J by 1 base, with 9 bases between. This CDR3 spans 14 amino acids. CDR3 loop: CASSFPDRNTEAFF. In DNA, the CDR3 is TGTGCCAGCAGCTTTCCGGACAGGAACACTGAAGCTTTCTTT.

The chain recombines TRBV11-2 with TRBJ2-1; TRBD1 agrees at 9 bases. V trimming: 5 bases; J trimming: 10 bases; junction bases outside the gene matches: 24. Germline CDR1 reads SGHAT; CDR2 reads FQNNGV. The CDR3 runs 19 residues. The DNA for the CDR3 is TGTGCCAGCAGCCCCGGAACAGGGGGCGCCGTCCCCCGTAATCGCGAGCAGTTCTTC. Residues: CASSPGTGGAVPRNREQFF.

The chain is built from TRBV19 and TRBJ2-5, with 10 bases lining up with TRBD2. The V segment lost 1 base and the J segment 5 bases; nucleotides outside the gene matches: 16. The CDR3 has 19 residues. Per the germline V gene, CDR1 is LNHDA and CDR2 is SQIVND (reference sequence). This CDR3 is CASSIARGTSDPPRETQYF. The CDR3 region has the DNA TGTGCCAGTAGTATAGCCCGAGGGACTAGCGACCCACCGAGGGAGACCCAGTACTTC. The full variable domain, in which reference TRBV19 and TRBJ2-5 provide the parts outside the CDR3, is DGGITQSPKYLFRKEGQNVTLSCEQNLNHDAMYWYRQDPGQGLRLIYYSQIVNDFQKGDIAEGYSVSREKKESFPLTVTSAQKNPTAFYLCASSIARGTSDPPRETQYFGPGTRLLVL.

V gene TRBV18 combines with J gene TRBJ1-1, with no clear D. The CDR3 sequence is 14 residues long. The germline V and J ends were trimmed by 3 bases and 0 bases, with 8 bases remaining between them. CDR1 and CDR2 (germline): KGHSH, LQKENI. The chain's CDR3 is CASSPQVLNTEAFF. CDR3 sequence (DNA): TGTGCCAGCTCACCGCAGGTCTTGAACACTGAAGCTTTCTTT.

CDR3 region: CAISISRSDTQYF. The CDR3 nucleotides are TGTGCCATCAGTATATCTAGGTCAGATACGCAGTATTTT. This chain joins TRBV10-3 and TRBJ2-3; D is unresolved. Germline CDR1 is ENHRY and CDR2 is SYGVKD. The CDR3 is 13 amino acids. Trimming left V 5 bases short and J 4 bases short, with 10 bases between.

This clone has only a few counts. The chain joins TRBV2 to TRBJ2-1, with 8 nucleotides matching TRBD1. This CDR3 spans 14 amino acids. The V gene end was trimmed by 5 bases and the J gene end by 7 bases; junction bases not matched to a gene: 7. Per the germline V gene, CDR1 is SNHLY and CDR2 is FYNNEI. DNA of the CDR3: TGTGCCAGCAGTTGGACAGGGAAAGGGAATGAGCAGTTCTTC. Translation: CASSWTGKGNEQFF. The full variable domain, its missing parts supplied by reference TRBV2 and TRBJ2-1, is EPEVTQTPSHQVTQMGQEVILRCVPISNHLYFYWYRQILGQKVEFLVSFYNNEISEKSEIFDDQFSVERPDGSNFTLKIRSTKLEDSAMYFCASSWTGKGNEQFFGPGTRLTVL.